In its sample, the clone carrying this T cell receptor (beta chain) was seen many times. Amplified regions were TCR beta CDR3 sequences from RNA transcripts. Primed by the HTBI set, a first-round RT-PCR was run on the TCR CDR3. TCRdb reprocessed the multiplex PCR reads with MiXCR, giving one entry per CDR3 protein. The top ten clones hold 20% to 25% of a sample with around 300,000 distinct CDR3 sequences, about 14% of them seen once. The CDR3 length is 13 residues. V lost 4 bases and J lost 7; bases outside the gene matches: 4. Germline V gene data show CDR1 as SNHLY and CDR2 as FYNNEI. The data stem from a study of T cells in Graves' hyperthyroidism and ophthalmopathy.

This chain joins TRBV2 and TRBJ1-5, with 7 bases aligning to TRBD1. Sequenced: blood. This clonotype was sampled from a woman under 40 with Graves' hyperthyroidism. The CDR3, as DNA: TGTGCCAGCAGTGGATCACAGGGGCAGCCCCAGCATTTT. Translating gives CASSGSQGQPQHF.